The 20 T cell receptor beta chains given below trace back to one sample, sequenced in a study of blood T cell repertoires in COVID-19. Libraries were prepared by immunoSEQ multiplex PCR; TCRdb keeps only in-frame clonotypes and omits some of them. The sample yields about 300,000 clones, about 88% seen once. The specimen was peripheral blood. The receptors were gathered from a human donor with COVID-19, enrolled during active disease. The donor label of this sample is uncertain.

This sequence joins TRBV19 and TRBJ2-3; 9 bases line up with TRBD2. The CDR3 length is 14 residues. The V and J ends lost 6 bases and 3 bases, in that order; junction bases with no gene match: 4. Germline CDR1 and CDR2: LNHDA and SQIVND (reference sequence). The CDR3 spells CASSPSGITDTQYF. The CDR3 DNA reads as TGTGCCAGTAGCCCTAGCGGGATTACAGATACGCAGTATTTT.

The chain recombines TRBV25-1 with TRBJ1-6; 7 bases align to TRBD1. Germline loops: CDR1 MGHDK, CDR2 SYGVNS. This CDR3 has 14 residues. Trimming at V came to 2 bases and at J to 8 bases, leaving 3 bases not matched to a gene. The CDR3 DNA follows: TGTGCCAGCAGTGAAGTCAGGGGGGATTCACCCCTCCACTTT. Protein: CASSEVRGDSPLHF.

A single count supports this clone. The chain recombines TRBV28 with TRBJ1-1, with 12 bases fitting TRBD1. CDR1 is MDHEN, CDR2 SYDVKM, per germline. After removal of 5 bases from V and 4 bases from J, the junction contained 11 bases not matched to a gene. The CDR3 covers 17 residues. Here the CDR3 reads CASSHPGQGARSTEAFF. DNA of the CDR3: TGTGCCAGCAGTCATCCGGGACAGGGGGCGCGAAGCACTGAAGCTTTCTTT.

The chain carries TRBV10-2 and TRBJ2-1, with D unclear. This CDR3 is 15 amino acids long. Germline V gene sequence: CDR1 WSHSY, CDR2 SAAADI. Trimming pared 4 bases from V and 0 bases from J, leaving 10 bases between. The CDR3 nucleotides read TGCGCCAGCAGTGGTACGGTAAGCTCCTACAATGAGCAGTTCTTC. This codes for CASSGTVSSYNEQFF.

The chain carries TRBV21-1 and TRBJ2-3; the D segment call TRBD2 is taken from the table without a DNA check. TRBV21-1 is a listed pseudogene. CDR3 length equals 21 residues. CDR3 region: CASSIASGRGRRGSSTDTQYF. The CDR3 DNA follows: TGTGCCAGCAGCATAGCTAGCGGGAGGGGGAGAAGAGGGAGCAGCACAGATACGCAGTATTTT.

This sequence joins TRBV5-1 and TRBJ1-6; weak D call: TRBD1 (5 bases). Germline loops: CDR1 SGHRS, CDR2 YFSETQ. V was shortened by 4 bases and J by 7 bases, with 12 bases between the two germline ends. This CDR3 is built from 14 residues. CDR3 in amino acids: CASSQQTENSPLHF. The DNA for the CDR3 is TGCGCCAGCAGCCAGCAGACAGAAAATTCACCCCTCCACTTT.

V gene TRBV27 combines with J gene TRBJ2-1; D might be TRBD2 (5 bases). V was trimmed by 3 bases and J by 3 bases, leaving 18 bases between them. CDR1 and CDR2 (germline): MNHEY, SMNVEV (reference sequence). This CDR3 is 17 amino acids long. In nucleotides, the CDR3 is TGTGCCAGCAGTTTTGCCCCCCCGGCTAGCAGCTACAATGAGCAGTTCTTC. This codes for CASSFAPPASSYNEQFF.

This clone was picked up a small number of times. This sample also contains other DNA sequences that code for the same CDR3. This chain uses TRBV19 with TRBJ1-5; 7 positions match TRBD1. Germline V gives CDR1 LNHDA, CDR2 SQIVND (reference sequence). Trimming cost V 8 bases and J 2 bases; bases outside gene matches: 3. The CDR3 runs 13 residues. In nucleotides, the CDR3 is TGTGCCAGTTCAGGGGGTGGCAATCAGCCCCAGCATTTT. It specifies CASSGGGNQPQHF. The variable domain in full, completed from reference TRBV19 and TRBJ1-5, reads DGGITQSPKYLFRKEGQNVTLSCEQNLNHDAMYWYRQDPGQGLRLIYYSQIVNDFQKGDIAEGYSVSREKKESFPLTVTSAQKNPTAFYLCASSGGGNQPQHFGDGTRLSIL.

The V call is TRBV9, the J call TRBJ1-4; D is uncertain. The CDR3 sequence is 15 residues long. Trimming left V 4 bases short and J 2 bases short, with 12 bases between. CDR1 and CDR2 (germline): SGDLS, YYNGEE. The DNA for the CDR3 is TGTGCCAGCAGCCCCCTTTTGGGCACTAATGAAAAACTGTTTTTT. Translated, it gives CASSPLLGTNEKLFF.

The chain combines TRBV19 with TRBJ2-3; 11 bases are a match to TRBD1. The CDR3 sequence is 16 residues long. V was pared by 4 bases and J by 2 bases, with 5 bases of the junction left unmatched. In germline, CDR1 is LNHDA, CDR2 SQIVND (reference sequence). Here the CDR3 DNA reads TGTGCCAGTAGTACCGGACAGGGGGCTCTCACAGATACGCAGTATTTT. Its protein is CASSTGQGALTDTQYF.

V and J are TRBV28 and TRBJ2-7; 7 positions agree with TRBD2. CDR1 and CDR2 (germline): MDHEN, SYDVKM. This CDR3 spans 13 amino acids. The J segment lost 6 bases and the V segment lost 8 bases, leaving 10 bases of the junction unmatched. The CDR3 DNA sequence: TGTGCCAGCGGCCGTCCTAGCGGACGCGAGCAGTACTTC. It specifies CASGRPSGREQYF.

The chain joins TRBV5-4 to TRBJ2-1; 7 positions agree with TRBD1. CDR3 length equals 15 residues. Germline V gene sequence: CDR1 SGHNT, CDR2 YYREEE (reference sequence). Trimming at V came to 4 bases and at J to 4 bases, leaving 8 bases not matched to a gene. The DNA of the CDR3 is TGTGCCAGCAGCACCTCCCGGACAGGTTACAATGAGCAGTTCTTC. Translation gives CASSTSRTGYNEQFF.

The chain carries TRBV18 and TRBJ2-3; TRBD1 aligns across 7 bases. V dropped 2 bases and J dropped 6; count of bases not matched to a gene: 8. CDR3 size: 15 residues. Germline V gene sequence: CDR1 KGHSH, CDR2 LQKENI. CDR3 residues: CASSPNRPRGDTQYF. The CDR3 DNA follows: TGTGCCAGCTCACCAAACCGGCCCAGGGGGGATACGCAGTATTTT.

The CDR3 DNA reads TGTGCCAGCAGCCAAGATCCCCTGGGGAGGTTTATGTACGAGCAGTACTTC. Encoded protein: CASSQDPLGRFMYEQYF. V is TRBV4-2 and J is TRBJ2-7; a possible D gene is TRBD2 (6 bases). This CDR3 region has 17 residues. The germline V gene has CDR1 LGHNA and CDR2 YNFKEQ. V was pared by 0 bases and J by 4 bases, with 19 bases between.

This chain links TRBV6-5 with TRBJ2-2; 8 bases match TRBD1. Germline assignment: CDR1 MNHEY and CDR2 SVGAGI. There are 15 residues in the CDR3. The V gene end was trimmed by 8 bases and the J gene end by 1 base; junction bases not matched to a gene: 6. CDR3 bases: TGTGCCAGCCGCGCCGGGACAGGGAACACCGGGGAGCTGTTTTTT. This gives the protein CASRAGTGNTGELFF.

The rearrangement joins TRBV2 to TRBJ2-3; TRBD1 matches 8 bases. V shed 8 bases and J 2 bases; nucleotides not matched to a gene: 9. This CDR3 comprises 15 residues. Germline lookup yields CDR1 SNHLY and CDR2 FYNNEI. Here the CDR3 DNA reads TGTGCCAGCCACCCGGACAGGGTAGCCACAGATACGCAGTATTTT. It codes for CASHPDRVATDTQYF. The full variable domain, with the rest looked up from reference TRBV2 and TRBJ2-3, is EPEVTQTPSHQVTQMGQEVILRCVPISNHLYFYWYRQILGQKVEFLVSFYNNEISEKSEIFDDQFSVERPDGSNFTLKIRSTKLEDSAMYFCASHPDRVATDTQYFGPGTRLTVL.

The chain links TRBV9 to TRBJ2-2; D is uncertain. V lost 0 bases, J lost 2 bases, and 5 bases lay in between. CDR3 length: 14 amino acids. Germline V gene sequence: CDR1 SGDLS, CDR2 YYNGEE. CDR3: CASSVVVNTGELFF. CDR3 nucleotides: TGTGCCAGCAGCGTAGTCGTAAACACCGGGGAGCTGTTTTTT. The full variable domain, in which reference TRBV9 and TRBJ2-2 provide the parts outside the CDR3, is DSGVTQTPKHLITATGQRVTLRCSPRSGDLSVYWYQQSLDQGLQFLIQYYNGEERAKGNILERFSAQQFPDLHSELNLSSLELGDSALYFCASSVVVNTGELFFGEGSRLTVL.

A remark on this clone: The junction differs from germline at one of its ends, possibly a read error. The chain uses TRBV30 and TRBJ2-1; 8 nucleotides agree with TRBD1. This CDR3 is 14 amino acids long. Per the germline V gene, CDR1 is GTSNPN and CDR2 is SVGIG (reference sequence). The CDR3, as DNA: TGTGCCTGGAGTGAGGCAGGGGGCTACGATGAGCAGTTCTTC. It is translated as CAWSEAGGYDEQFF.

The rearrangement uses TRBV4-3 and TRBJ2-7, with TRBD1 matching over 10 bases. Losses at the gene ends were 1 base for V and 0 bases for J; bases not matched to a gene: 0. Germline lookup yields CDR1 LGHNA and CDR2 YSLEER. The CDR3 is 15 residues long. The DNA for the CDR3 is TGCGCCAGCAGCCAAGGGACAGGGGGCTCCTACGAGCAGTACTTC. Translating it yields CASSQGTGGSYEQYF.

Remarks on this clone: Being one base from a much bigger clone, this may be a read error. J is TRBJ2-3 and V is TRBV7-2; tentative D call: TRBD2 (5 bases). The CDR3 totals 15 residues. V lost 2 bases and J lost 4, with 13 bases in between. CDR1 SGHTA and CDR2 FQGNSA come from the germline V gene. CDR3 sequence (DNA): TGTGCCAGCAGCTTACGGCACGGGAACGCAGATACGCAGTATTTT. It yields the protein CASSLRHGNADTQYF.